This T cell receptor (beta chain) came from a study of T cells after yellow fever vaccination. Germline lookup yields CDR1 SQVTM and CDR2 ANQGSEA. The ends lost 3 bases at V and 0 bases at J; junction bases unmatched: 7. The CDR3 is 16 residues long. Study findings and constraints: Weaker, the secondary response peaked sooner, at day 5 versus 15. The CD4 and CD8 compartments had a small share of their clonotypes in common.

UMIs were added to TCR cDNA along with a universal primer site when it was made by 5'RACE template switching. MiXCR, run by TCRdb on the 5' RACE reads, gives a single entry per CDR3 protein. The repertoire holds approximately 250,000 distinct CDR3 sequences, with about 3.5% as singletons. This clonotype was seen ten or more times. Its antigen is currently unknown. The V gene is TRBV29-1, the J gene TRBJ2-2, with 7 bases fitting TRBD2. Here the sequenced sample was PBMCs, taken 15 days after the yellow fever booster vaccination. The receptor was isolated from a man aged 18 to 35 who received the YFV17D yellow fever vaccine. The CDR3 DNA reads TGCAGCGTTGAGGAGGGGCGGGGGTCGAACACCGGGGAGCTGTTTTTT. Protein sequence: CSVEEGRGSNTGELFF.